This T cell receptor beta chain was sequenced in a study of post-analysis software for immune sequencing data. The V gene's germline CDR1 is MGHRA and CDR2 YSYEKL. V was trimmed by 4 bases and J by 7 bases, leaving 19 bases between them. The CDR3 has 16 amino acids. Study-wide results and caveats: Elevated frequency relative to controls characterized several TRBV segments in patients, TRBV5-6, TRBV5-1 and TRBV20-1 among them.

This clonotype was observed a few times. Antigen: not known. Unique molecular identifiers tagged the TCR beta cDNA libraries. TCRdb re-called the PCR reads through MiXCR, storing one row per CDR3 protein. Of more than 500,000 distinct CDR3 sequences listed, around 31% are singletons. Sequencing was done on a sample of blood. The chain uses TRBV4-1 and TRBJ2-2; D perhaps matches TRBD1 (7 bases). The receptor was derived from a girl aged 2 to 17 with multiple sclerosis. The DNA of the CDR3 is TGCGCCAGCAGCCCTTCGGAGGGGGCTAAGGGCGGGGAGCTGTTTTTT. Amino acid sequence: CASSPSEGAKGGELFF.